The rows below give T cell receptor beta chains drawn from one sample of a study of T cells expressing NK-cell markers. Using the 5' RACE reads, TCRdb records one entry per CDR3 protein without DNA. This listing includes some 300,000 distinct CDR3 sequences. The material sequenced was blood T cells: a sorted CD56 or NKG2C T cell subset, CD4+ or CD8+ T cells, or bulk PBMC T cells (not recorded which). The receptors here all came from a man between 18 and 29 years old in good health. Both conserved end residues are part of each CDR3.

j_gene | len | v_gene | CDR3aa
TRBJ1-3 | 15 | TRBV5-1 | CASSAMGTSGNTIYF
TRBJ2-7 | 14 | TRBV7-9 | CASSLSATSYEQYF
TRBJ2-5 | 17 | TRBV12-3/TRBV12-4 | CASSLIAMREGEETQYF
TRBJ2-4 | 17 | TRBV18 | CASSPRGTLLAKNIQYF
TRBJ2-2 | 13 | TRBV5-1 | CASSSRGSGELFF
TRBJ2-7 | 12 | TRBV5-4 | CASSPPGLEQYF